This TCR beta chain was obtained from a study of response to subunit inactivated influenza vaccine. TCRdb reprocessed the RT-PCR reads via MiXCR and lists one record per CDR3 protein. The table shows around 580,000 distinct CDR3 sequences, with around 13% occurring only once. Germline-derived CDR1 and CDR2 are MDHEN and SYDVKM. The CDR3 sequence is 12 residues long. Details on this clonotype: Mismatch with germline at one junction end may stem from a read error.

The chain has TRBV28 and TRBJ1-2; a possible D gene is TRBD1 (5 bases). The sequence derives from a man aged 50-60 years who received an inactivated influenza vaccine. Sequences were derived from PBMCs from blood, sampled roughly 12 days after vaccination. The CDR3 reads CASTPRGNRVPF. CDR3 bases: TGTGCCAGCACTCCGCGGGGGAACCGGGTCCCCTTC.